The 12 T cell receptor beta chains listed next were all sequenced from one sample in a study of shared clonotypes between healthy human individuals. Here immunoSEQ multiplex PCR was the method, and the copy in TCRdb shows in-frame clones only, minus some. In the table there are about 2 million clones, over 85% of which are singletons. The sequenced material came from naive CD4+ T cells sorted from blood. The subset was: CD45RA+ positively selected. Every receptor here comes from a young man in good health.

To note about this clone: This CDR3 is missing its conserved last phenylalanine or tryptophan, likely due to a read error. Because the CDR3's place on the DNA is in doubt, the DNA is left out and the CDR3 is given as listed by TCRdb. The gene calls are TRBV6-1 and TRBJ1-1. The CDR3 has 8 residues if both end residues are counted. CDR1 is MNHNS, CDR2 SASEGT, per germline. Here the CDR3 reads CASGWQVR.

The gene calls are TRBV25-1 and TRBJ2-1, with TRBD2 matching over 11 bases. Trimming cost V 6 bases and J 9 bases; bases outside gene matches: 1. The CDR3 runs to 12 residues. The germline V gene encodes CDR1 MGHDK and CDR2 SYGVNS. The DNA for the CDR3 is TGTGCCAGCAGCACTAGCGGGAGTGAGCAGTTCTTC. Encoded protein: CASSTSGSEQFF.

The chain uses TRBV5-5 and TRBJ1-2; D might be TRBD1 (5 bases). This CDR3 spans 14 amino acids. The germline CDR1 and CDR2 sequences are SGHKS and YYEKEE (reference sequence). Trimming took off 4 bases at V and 8 bases at J, with 18 bases between the two ends. The CDR3 is CASSPLVGTGGYTF. DNA of the CDR3: TGTGCCAGCAGCCCCCTTGTCGGGACGGGGGGCTACACCTTC.

DNA of the CDR3: TGTGCCAGCAGTTACTCAGTACAGACAATGCACCCCGAGCAGTACTTC. Protein sequence: CASSYSVQTMHPEQYF. The rearrangement uses TRBV6-6 and TRBJ2-7, with D uncertain. This CDR3 has 16 residues. Looked up from germline, CDR1 is MNHNY and CDR2 is SVGAGI (reference sequence). V was pared by 0 bases and J by 6 bases, with 18 bases between.

On this clone itself: Other DNA sequences from this sample encode an identical CDR3 as well. V is TRBV19 and J is TRBJ1-5; 10 bases fit TRBD1. This CDR3 contains 14 residues. With V trimmed by 3 bases and J by 4 bases, 0 bases remained unmatched. The germline V gene has CDR1 LNHDA and CDR2 SQIVND (reference sequence). This chain's CDR3 is CASSMGQGNQPQHF. The CDR3 DNA follows: TGTGCCAGTAGTATGGGACAGGGGAATCAGCCCCAGCATTTT.

This rearrangement joins TRBV28 to TRBJ1-3, with a weak D call TRBD1 (5 bases). The CDR3 sequence is 14 residues long. Germline V gene sequence: CDR1 MDHEN, CDR2 SYDVKM. V dropped 8 bases and J dropped 0 bases, with 11 bases sitting between them. DNA of the CDR3: TGTGCCAGCCGGGTTGGGGGCTCTGGAAACACCATATATTTT. Translation gives CASRVGGSGNTIYF.

The J gene is TRBJ1-4, the V gene TRBV6-6; 8 nucleotides line up with TRBD1. J was trimmed by 8 bases and V by 6 bases; bases with no gene match: 14. From germline, CDR1 is MNHNY and CDR2 SVGAGI (reference sequence). The CDR3 length is 16 residues. In DNA form, the CDR3 reads TGTGCCAGCAGCAGATACACCGGGACAGGAGGGGAAAAACTGTTTTTT. This translates into CASSRYTGTGGEKLFF.

This chain links TRBV30 with TRBJ2-3, with D tentatively TRBD2 (6 bases). From germline, CDR1 is GTSNPN and CDR2 SVGIG (reference sequence). The CDR3 loop spans 15 amino acids. V lost 4 bases and J lost 6, with 20 bases in between. This CDR3 is CAWTTGVADGDTQYF. Here the CDR3 DNA reads TGTGCCTGGACCACGGGGGTAGCGGATGGGGATACGCAGTATTTT.

The chain couples TRBV6-5 to TRBJ2-4, with TRBD1 matching 8 bases. The trim removed 2 bases at V and 9 bases at J, leaving 9 bases unmatched. This CDR3 comprises 15 residues. Germline lookup yields CDR1 MNHEY and CDR2 SVGAGI. The CDR3 DNA sequence: TGTGCCAGCAGTTACCAAACCGGACAGGGAGTCATTCAGTACTTC. This translates into CASSYQTGQGVIQYF.

This chain links TRBV5-1 with TRBJ1-1; TRBD1 agrees at 7 bases. V lost 2 bases to trimming and J lost 0 bases; unmatched junction nucleotides: 7. Germline V gene sequence: CDR1 SGHRS, CDR2 YFSETQ. The CDR3 loop spans 16 amino acids. The CDR3 region is CASSLDREVLNTEAFF. CDR3 DNA sequence: TGCGCCAGCAGCTTAGACAGGGAGGTCTTGAACACTGAAGCTTTCTTT. The whole variable domain, remainder taken from reference TRBV5-1 and TRBJ1-1, is KAGVTQTPRYLIKTRGQQVTLSCSPISGHRSVSWYQQTPGQGLQFLFEYFSETQRNKGNFPGRFSGRQFSNSRSEMNVSTLELGDSALYLCASSLDREVLNTEAFFGQGTRLTVV.

The chain employs TRBV6-5 and TRBJ1-4; D call uncertain. The CDR3 has 11 residues. From germline, CDR1 is MNHEY and CDR2 SVGAGI. V was trimmed by 7 bases and J by 6 bases, leaving 6 bases between them. The CDR3 DNA reads TGTGCCAGCAAGATTGATGAAAAACTGTTTTTT. Its translation is CASKIDEKLFF.

V is TRBV6-5 and J is TRBJ2-1; D may be TRBD2 (5 bases). The CDR3 runs to 12 residues. V was pared by 7 bases and J by 8 bases, with 12 bases between. Germline CDR1 MNHEY, CDR2 SVGAGI. Written as DNA, the CDR3 is TGTGCCAGCAACGGGAATGTCGATGAGCAGTTCTTC. It codes for CASNGNVDEQFF.